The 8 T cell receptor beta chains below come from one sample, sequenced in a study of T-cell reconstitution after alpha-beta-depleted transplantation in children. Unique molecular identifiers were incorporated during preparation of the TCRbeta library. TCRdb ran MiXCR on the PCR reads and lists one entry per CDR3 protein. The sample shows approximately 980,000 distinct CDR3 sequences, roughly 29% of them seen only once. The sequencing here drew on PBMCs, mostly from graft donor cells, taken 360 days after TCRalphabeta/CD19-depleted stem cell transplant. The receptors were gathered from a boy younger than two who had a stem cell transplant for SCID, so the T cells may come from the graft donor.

CDR3 amino acids: CASSPGLAWDNEQFF. The DNA for the CDR3 is TGCGCCAGCAGCCCGGGACTAGCGTGGGACAATGAGCAGTTCTTC. The chain has TRBV5-1 and TRBJ2-1, with 10 bases identical to TRBD2. Per the germline V gene, CDR1 is SGHRS and CDR2 is YFSETQ. This CDR3 is 15 amino acids long. V lost 4 bases to trimming and J lost 5 bases; unmatched junction nucleotides: 6.

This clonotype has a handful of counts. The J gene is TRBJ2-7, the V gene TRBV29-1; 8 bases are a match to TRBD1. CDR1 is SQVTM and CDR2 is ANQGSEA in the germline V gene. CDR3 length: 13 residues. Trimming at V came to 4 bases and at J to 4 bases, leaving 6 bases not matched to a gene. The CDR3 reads CSVAGQGGYEQYF. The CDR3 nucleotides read TGCAGCGTTGCCGGACAGGGTGGTTACGAGCAGTACTTC.

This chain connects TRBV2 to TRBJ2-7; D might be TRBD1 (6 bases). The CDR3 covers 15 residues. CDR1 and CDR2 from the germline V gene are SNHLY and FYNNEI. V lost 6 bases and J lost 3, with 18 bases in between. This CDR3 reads CASSDDTTGNYEQYF. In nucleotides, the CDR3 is TGTGCCAGCAGCGATGATACTACAGGGAACTACGAGCAGTACTTC.

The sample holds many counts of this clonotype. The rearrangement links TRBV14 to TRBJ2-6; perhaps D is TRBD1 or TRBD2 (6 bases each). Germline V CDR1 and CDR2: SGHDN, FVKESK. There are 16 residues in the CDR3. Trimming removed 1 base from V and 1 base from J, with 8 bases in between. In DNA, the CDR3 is TGTGCCAGCAGCCAAGTAGGGGGGTCTGGGGCCAACGTCCTGACTTTC. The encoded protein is CASSQVGGSGANVLTF. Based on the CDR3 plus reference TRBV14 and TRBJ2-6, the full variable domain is EAGVTQFPSHSVIEKGQTVTLRCDPISGHDNLYWYRRVMGKEIKFLLHFVKESKQDESGMPNNRFLAERTGGTYSTLKVQPAELEDSGVYFCASSQVGGSGANVLTFGAGSRLTVL.

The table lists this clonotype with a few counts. The DNA of the CDR3 is TGTGCCAGCAGTCTTGGGGAGAACAGGGTCTACGAGCAGTACTTC. Protein: CASSLGENRVYEQYF. The gene calls are TRBV27 and TRBJ2-7, with TRBD1 as a possible D gene (6 bases). There are 15 residues in the CDR3. Trimming took off 5 bases at V and 3 bases at J, with 17 bases between the two ends. Looked up from germline, CDR1 is MNHEY and CDR2 is SMNVEV (reference sequence).

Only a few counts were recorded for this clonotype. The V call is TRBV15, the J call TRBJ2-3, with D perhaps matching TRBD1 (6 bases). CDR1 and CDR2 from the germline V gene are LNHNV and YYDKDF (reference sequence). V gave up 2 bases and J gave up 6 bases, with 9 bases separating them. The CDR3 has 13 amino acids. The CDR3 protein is CATSRQTGDTQYF. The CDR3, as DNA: TGTGCCACCAGCAGACAGACAGGCGATACGCAGTATTTT. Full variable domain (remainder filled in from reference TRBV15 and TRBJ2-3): DAMVIQNPRYQVTQFGKPVTLSCSQTLNHNVMYWYQQKSSQAPKLLFHYYDKDFNNEADTPDNFQSRRPNTSFCFLDIRSPGLGDTAMYLCATSRQTGDTQYFGPGTRLTVL.

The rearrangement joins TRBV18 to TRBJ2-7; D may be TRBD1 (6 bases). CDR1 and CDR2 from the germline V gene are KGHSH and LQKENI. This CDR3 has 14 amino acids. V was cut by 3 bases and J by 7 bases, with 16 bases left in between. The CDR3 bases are TGTGCCAGCTCACCCCGCGGACAGACGAGGGAGCAGTACTTC. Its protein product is CASSPRGQTREQYF.

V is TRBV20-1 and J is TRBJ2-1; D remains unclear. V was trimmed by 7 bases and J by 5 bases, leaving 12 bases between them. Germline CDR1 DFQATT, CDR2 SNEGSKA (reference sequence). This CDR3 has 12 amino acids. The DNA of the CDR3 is TGCAGTGTCGTCCGCCCGGACAATGAGCAGTTCTTC. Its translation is CSVVRPDNEQFF.